This T cell receptor beta chain was profiled in a study of CD8 T cells in Susac syndrome. A single count supports this clonotype. RNA in amounts of about 0.45 to 1 ug was reverse transcribed with random hexamers. One entry per CDR3 protein results from TCRdb running MiXCR on the immunoSEQ multiplex PCR reads. The sample yields around 95,000 distinct CDR3 sequences, nearly 97% seen once. The CDR3 sequence is 15 residues long. CDR1 is SGHTA and CDR2 is FQGNSA in the germline V gene. Losses at the gene ends were 3 bases for V and 2 bases for J; bases not matched to a gene: 6. The chain is built from TRBV7-2 and TRBJ1-2, with 7 bases fitting TRBD1. This clonotype originated in a human donor with Susac syndrome. Sequenced input: CD8+ T cells from PBMCs. The CDR3 here is CASSLTGRLNYGYTF. In DNA form, the CDR3 reads TGTGCCAGCAGCTTGACAGGGCGGTTGAACTATGGCTACACCTTC.